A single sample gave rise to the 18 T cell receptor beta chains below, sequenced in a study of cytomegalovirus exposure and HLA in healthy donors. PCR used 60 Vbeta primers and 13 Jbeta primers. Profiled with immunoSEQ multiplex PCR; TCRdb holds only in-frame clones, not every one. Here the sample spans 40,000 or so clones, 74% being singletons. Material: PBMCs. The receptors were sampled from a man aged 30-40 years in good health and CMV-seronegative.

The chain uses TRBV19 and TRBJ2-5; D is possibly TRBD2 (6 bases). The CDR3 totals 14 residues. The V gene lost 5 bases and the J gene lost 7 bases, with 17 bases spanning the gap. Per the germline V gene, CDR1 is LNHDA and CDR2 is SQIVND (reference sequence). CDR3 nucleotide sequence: TGTGCCAGTAGTGAAGGGAGGCGTGTCGGGACCCAGTACTTC. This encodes CASSEGRRVGTQYF. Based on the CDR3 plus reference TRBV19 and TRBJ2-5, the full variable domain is DGGITQSPKYLFRKEGQNVTLSCEQNLNHDAMYWYRQDPGQGLRLIYYSQIVNDFQKGDIAEGYSVSREKKESFPLTVTSAQKNPTAFYLCASSEGRRVGTQYFGPGTRLLVL.

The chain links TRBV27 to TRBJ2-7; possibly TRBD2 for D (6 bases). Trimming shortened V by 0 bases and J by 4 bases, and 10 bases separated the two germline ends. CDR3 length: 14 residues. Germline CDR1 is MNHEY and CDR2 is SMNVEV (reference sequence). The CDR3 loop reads CASSLSGGLYEQYF. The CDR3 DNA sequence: TGTGCCAGCAGTTTATCGGGAGGTTTATACGAGCAGTACTTC.

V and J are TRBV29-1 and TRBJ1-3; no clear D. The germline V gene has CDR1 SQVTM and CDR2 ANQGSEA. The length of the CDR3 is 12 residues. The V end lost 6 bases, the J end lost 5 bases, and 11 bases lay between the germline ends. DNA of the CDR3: TGCAGCGTCGGGTTGGATAGAAACACCATATATTTT. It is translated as CSVGLDRNTIYF.

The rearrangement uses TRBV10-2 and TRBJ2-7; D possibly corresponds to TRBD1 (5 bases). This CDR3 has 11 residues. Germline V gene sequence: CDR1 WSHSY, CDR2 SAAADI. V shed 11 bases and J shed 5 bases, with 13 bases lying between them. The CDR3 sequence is CASSQGHEQYF. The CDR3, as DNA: TGCGCCTCCAGCCAGGGCCACGAGCAGTACTTC.

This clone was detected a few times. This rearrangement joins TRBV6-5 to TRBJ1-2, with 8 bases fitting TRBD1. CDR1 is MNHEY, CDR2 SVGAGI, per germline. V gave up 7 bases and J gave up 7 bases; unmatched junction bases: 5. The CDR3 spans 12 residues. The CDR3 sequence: CASTRGQGGYTF. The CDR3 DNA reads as TGTGCCAGCACCCGCGGACAGGGTGGCTACACCTTC.

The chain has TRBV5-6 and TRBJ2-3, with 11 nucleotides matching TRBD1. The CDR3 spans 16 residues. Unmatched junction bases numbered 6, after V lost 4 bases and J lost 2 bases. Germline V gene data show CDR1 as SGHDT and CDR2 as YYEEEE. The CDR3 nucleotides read TGTGCCAGCAGCCCCCGGACAGGGGGCGTCACAGATACGCAGTATTTT. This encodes CASSPRTGGVTDTQYF.

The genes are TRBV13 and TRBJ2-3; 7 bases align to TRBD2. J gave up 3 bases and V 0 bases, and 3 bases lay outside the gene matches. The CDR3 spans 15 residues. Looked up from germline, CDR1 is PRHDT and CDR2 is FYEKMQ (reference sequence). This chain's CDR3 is CASSLGLAITDTQYF. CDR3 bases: TGTGCCAGCAGCTTAGGACTAGCGATAACAGATACGCAGTATTTT.

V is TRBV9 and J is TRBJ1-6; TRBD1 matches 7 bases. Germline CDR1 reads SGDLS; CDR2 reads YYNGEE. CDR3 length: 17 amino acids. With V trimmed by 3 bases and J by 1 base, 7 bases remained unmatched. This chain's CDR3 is CASSGGTAQSYNSPLHF. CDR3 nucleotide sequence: TGTGCCAGCAGCGGTGGGACAGCACAGTCCTATAATTCACCCCTCCACTTT.

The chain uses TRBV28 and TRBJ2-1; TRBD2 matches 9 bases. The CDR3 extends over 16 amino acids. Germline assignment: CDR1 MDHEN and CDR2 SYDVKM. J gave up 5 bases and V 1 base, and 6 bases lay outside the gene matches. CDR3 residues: CASSLLAGAKDNEQFF. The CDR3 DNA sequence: TGTGCCAGCAGTTTATTAGCGGGAGCCAAGGACAATGAGCAGTTCTTC.

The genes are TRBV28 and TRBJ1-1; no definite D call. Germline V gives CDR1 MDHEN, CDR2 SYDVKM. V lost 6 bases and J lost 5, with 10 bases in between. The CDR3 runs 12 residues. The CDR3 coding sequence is TGTGCCAGCAGACTCAGCGTTACTGAAGCTTTCTTT. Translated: CASRLSVTEAFF.

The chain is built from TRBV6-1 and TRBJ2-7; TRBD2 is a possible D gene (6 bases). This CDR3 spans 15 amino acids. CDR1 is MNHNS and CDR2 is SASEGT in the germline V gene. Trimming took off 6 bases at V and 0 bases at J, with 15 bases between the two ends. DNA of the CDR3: TGTGCCAGCAGGAGACTAGAGACTCCCTCCTACGAGCAGTACTTC. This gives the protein CASRRLETPSYEQYF.

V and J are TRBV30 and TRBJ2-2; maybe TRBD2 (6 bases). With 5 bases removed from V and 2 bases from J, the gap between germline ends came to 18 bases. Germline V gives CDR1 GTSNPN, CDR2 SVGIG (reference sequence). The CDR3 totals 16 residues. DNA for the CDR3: TGTGCCTGGGCCCTGGGAGCTAGCGTCAACACCGGGGAGCTGTTTTTT. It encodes CAWALGASVNTGELFF.

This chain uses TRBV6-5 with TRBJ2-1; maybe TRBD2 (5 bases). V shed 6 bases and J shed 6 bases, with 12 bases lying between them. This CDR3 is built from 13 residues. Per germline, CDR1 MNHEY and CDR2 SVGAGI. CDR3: CASSPRGGNEQFF. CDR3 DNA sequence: TGTGCCAGCAGCCCCCGGGGTGGCAATGAGCAGTTCTTC.

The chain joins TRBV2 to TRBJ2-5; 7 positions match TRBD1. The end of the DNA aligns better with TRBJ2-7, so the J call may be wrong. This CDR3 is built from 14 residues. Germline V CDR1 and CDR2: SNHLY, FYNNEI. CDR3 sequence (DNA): TGTGCCAGCAGGGGGACAGCCCAAGCCTACGAGCAGTACTTC. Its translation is CASRGTAQAYEQYF.

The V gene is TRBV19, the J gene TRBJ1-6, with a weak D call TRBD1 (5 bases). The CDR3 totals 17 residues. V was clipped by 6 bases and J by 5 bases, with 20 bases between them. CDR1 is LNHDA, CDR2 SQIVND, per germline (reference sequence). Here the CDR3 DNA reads TGTGCCAGTAGCGTTTATGGGCCGGGGGTCGATAATTCACCCCTCCACTTT. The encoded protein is CASSVYGPGVDNSPLHF.

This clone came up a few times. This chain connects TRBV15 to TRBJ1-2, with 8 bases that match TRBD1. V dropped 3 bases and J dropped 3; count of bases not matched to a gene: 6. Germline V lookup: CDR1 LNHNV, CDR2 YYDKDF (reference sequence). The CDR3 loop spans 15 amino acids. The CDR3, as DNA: TGTGCCACCAGCAGGAGATCGACAGGGGACTATGGCTACACCTTC. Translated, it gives CATSRRSTGDYGYTF.

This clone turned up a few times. Here the CDR3 reads CASSEGTADLEKLFF. CDR3 coding DNA: TGTGCCAGCAGCGAGGGGACAGCGGATCTCGAAAAACTGTTTTTT. The chain uses TRBV7-9 and TRBJ1-4; 7 positions agree with TRBD1. This CDR3 comprises 15 residues. V shed 5 bases and J 8 bases; nucleotides not matched to a gene: 11. Looked up from germline, CDR1 is SEHNR and CDR2 is FQNEAQ (reference sequence).

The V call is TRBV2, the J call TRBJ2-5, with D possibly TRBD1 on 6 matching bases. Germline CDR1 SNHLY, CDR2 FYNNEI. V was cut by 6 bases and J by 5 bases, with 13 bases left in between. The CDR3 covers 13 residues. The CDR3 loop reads CASRGASLETQYF. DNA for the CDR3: TGTGCCAGCAGGGGGGCCAGCCTTGAGACCCAGTACTTC.